Each of the 17 T cell receptor beta chains below was sequenced from the same sample in a study of PD-L1 blockade in urothelial cancer. TCRdb keeps only in-frame clones here, not all; method: immunoSEQ multiplex PCR. The profile covers 20,000 to 25,000 clones, with around 87% appearing a single time and roughly 16% taken by the ten largest. The specimen comprised PBMCs, sampled around atezolizumab (anti-PD-L1) treatment. Every receptor here comes from a woman aged 55-70 years with urothelial cancer.

The chain has TRBV6-6 and TRBJ2-1; 14 bases align to TRBD2. The CDR3 is 15 amino acids. Germline lookup yields CDR1 MNHNY and CDR2 SVGAGI (reference sequence). With V trimmed by 6 bases and J by 6 bases, 4 bases remained unmatched. CDR3 DNA sequence: TGTGCCAGCAGACGTGGACTAGCGGGGGGCAATGAGCAGTTCTTC. Translated: CASRRGLAGGNEQFF.

This clone was counted between two and nine times. Written as DNA, the CDR3 is TGTGCCAGCAGTGAACAGGGGGGCCAGGGGGGACAGCCCCAGCATTTT. Its translation is CASSEQGGQGGQPQHF. This chain uses TRBV2 with TRBJ1-5, with TRBD1 matching over 7 bases. This CDR3 has 16 amino acids. CDR1 and CDR2 from the germline V gene are SNHLY and FYNNEI. V shed 2 bases, J shed 7 bases, and the junction held 11 bases outside the gene matches.

In its sample, this clone was seen once. This chain connects TRBV5-8 to TRBJ1-4; no clear D. Germline-derived CDR1 and CDR2 are SGHTS and YDEGEE. V lost 2 bases and J lost 0, with 5 bases in between. The CDR3 is 14 residues long. CDR3 DNA: TGTGCCAGCAGCTTTCCAGCAACTAATGAAAAACTGTTTTTT. Translation gives CASSFPATNEKLFF.

CDR3 residues: CASSYTGTGTPDTQYF. The CDR3 DNA reads TGTGCCAGCAGCTATACCGGGACAGGGACCCCAGATACGCAGTATTTT. The chain employs TRBV5-4 and TRBJ2-3; TRBD1 aligns across 9 bases. The CDR3 has 16 residues. The germline CDR1 and CDR2 sequences are SGHNT and YYREEE (reference sequence). V gave up 3 bases and J gave up 4 bases; unmatched junction bases: 9. Together with reference TRBV5-4 and TRBJ2-3, the CDR3 gives the full variable domain: ETGVTQSPTHLIKTRGQQVTLRCSSQSGHNTVSWYQQALGQGPQFIFQYYREEENGRGNFPPRFSGLQFPNYSSELNVNALELDDSALYLCASSYTGTGTPDTQYFGPGTRLTVL.

The gene calls are TRBV27 and TRBJ2-1; 12 bases are shared with TRBD2. Germline trimming cut 5 bases from V and 7 bases from J; bases unmatched to any gene: 6. Germline assignment: CDR1 MNHEY and CDR2 SMNVEV (reference sequence). The CDR3 has 15 amino acids. CDR3 DNA: TGTGCCAGCAGTCCCGCCGGACTAGCGGGGAATGAGCAGTTCTTC. It yields the protein CASSPAGLAGNEQFF.

The chain employs TRBV27 and TRBJ1-1, with D possibly being TRBD1 (5 bases). The CDR3 extends over 14 amino acids. Trimming removed 3 bases at V and 4 bases at J, with 12 bases between. Germline CDR1 reads MNHEY; CDR2 reads SMNVEV (reference sequence). This chain's CDR3 is CASSFGGGVTEAFF. In nucleotides, the CDR3 is TGTGCCAGCAGTTTCGGGGGGGGTGTCACTGAAGCTTTCTTT.

J is TRBJ2-7 and V is TRBV4-1, with 9 bases matching TRBD1. Germline trimming cut 4 bases from V and 5 bases from J; bases unmatched to any gene: 6. The CDR3 is made up of 14 amino acids. Germline CDR1 MGHRA, CDR2 YSYEKL. The CDR3 reads CASSPGQGDNEQYF. The CDR3 DNA sequence: TGCGCCAGCAGCCCGGGACAGGGTGACAACGAGCAGTACTTC.

The chain is built from TRBV27 and TRBJ2-1; 7 nucleotides agree with TRBD1. The CDR3 has 15 residues. Germline V gives CDR1 MNHEY, CDR2 SMNVEV (reference sequence). After removal of 2 bases from V and 0 bases from J, the junction contained 1 base not matched to a gene. CDR3 DNA sequence: TGTGCCAGCAGTTTAGACAGGGTCTCCTACAATGAGCAGTTCTTC. This translates into CASSLDRVSYNEQFF.

This clone was detected only once. This chain joins TRBV2 and TRBJ2-1; TRBD2 agrees at 14 bases. Germline CDR1 reads SNHLY; CDR2 reads FYNNEI. The CDR3 has 16 amino acids. After removal of 1 base from V and 7 bases from J, the junction contained 3 bases not matched to a gene. CDR3 bases: TGTGCCAGCAGTGAAGGACTAGCGGGAGGGCCAAATGAGCAGTTCTTC. This encodes CASSEGLAGGPNEQFF.

The rearrangement links TRBV5-8 to TRBJ2-5; 7 positions match TRBD1. The length of the CDR3 is 14 residues. V shed 5 bases, J shed 4 bases, and the junction held 8 bases outside the gene matches. From germline, CDR1 is SGHTS and CDR2 YDEGEE. The CDR3 region is CASRQTGASETQYF. The CDR3 DNA sequence: TGTGCCAGCAGGCAAACAGGGGCGTCAGAGACCCAGTACTTC.

DNA of the CDR3: TGTGCCAGCAGCTCCGAGACAGGGGACTACGAGCAGTACTTC. As protein: CASSSETGDYEQYF. The rearrangement links TRBV7-9 to TRBJ2-7; TRBD1 matches 8 bases. The V segment lost 4 bases and the J segment 3 bases; nucleotides outside the gene matches: 5. Germline V CDR1 and CDR2: SEHNR, FQNEAQ (reference sequence). The length of the CDR3 is 14 residues.

This clone is labeled medium-sized (0.01 to 0.1%). The chain recombines TRBV25-1 with TRBJ1-1; 11 bases agree with TRBD1. The V segment lost 4 bases and the J segment 10 bases; nucleotides outside the gene matches: 17. The CDR3 contains 17 residues. CDR1 and CDR2 (germline): MGHDK, SYGVNS. In nucleotides, the CDR3 is TGTGCCAGCAGTGGAGGACAGGGGGCTCCGGGTTTTACGGTAGCTTTCTTT. Translation: CASSGGQGAPGFTVAFF.

A single count supports this clone. CDR3 nucleotides: TGTGCCAGCAGTTTGCGGCAGACAGCCCTGAGGAATGAGCAGTTCTTC. Its translation: CASSLRQTALRNEQFF. This sequence joins TRBV6-5 and TRBJ2-1, with D possibly matching TRBD1 (5 bases). Per the germline V gene, CDR1 is MNHEY and CDR2 is SVGAGI. V lost 4 bases, J lost 7 bases, and 20 bases lay in between. The CDR3 is made up of 16 amino acids.

The gene calls are TRBV13 and TRBJ2-3; 9 bases line up with TRBD2. With V trimmed by 4 bases and J by 4 bases, 9 bases remained unmatched. The CDR3 loop spans 16 amino acids. The germline V gene has CDR1 PRHDT and CDR2 FYEKMQ (reference sequence). Here the CDR3 DNA reads TGTGCCAGCAGCTCCTCAGTAGCGGGAGACCCAGATACGCAGTATTTT. Translation: CASSSSVAGDPDTQYF.

This clone has just one count. This chain links TRBV6-1 with TRBJ2-5; weak D call: TRBD1 (7 bases). This CDR3 contains 10 residues. CDR1 MNHNS and CDR2 SASEGT come from the germline V gene. Trimming stripped 6 bases from V and 13 bases from J, with 12 bases between. CDR3 DNA sequence: TGTGCCAGCAGGGCGGGACAGCCGTACTTC. Translated: CASRAGQPYF.

This chain uses TRBV11-2 with TRBJ2-2, with 10 bases aligning to TRBD1. Germline V gene data show CDR1 as SGHAT and CDR2 as FQNNGV. The V and J ends lost 5 bases and 6 bases, in that order; junction bases with no gene match: 6. CDR3 length: 15 amino acids. In nucleotides, the CDR3 is TGTGCCAGCAGCACTCTAGGACAGGGGGCCGGGGAGCTGTTTTTT. As protein: CASSTLGQGAGELFF.

This clone was observed once. V usage is TRBV28 and J usage is TRBJ2-5; D ambiguous. The CDR3 spans 15 residues. Germline V gene sequence: CDR1 MDHEN, CDR2 SYDVKM. With 1 base removed from V and 0 bases from J, the gap between germline ends came to 9 bases. CDR3 sequence: CASSLSAAYQETQYF. CDR3 bases: TGTGCCAGCAGTTTATCGGCAGCGTACCAAGAGACCCAGTACTTC.